These 20 T cell receptor beta chains were all obtained from the same sample, sequenced in a study of cytomegalovirus exposure and HLA in healthy donors. PCR was performed using 60 Vbeta and 13 Jbeta primers. Produced via immunoSEQ multiplex PCR; TCRdb's table is partial and in-frame only. The top ten clones hold 3.4% of a sample with about 210,000 clones, about 80% of them seen once. What was sequenced was PBMCs. The receptor source for this set is a man in his forties in good health and CMV-seropositive.

V and J are TRBV6-1 and TRBJ1-6; 9 positions match TRBD1. The germline gives CDR1 MNHNS, CDR2 SASEGT. Losses at the gene ends were 0 bases for V and 6 bases for J; bases not matched to a gene: 6. The CDR3 runs to 17 residues. CDR3 coding DNA: TGTGCCAGCAGTGAAGCGGGGACAGGGTGGGGTAATTCACCCCTCCACTTT. Amino acid sequence: CASSEAGTGWGNSPLHF.

This clone occurred once. The chain carries TRBV7-3 and TRBJ1-5; perhaps TRBD1 as D (6 bases). Germline assignment: CDR1 SGHTA and CDR2 FQGTGA. Trimming removed 5 bases from V and 5 bases from J, with 10 bases in between. CDR3 length: 13 amino acids. The CDR3 region has the DNA TGTGCCAGCAGCAAGGACAGCGATCAGCCCCAGCATTTT. This gives the protein CASSKDSDQPQHF.

This chain joins TRBV27 and TRBJ1-4; 7 nucleotides agree with TRBD1. CDR3 length: 14 residues. Germline trimming cut 7 bases from V and 3 bases from J; bases unmatched to any gene: 5. Looked up from germline, CDR1 is MNHEY and CDR2 is SMNVEV (reference sequence). DNA of the CDR3: TGTGCCAGCACCCGACAGGGATCTAATGAAAAACTGTTTTTT. Translation: CASTRQGSNEKLFF.

This chain connects TRBV27 to TRBJ1-2; 11 positions agree with TRBD1. The CDR3 totals 15 residues. In germline, CDR1 is MNHEY, CDR2 SMNVEV (reference sequence). The V gene end was trimmed by 6 bases and the J gene end by 8 bases; junction bases not matched to a gene: 11. CDR3: CASSPSGQGAGGYTF. As DNA, the CDR3 is TGTGCCAGCAGCCCCTCCGGACAGGGGGCGGGGGGCTACACCTTC.

V gene TRBV19 combines with J gene TRBJ2-7; a possible D gene is TRBD1 (6 bases). The CDR3 extends over 14 amino acids. Germline V gives CDR1 LNHDA, CDR2 SQIVND (reference sequence). V was cut by 3 bases and J by 2 bases, with 11 bases left in between. The CDR3 protein is CASSIRDTPYEQYF. CDR3 DNA: TGTGCCAGTAGTATCCGGGACACCCCCTACGAGCAGTACTTC.

This chain uses TRBV27 with TRBJ1-5; TRBD1 matches at 10 bases. The CDR3 consists of 17 residues. CDR1 and CDR2 from the germline V gene are MNHEY and SMNVEV (reference sequence). The ends lost 5 bases at V and 3 bases at J; junction bases unmatched: 10. CDR3 nucleotide sequence: TGTGCCAGCAGTACCCGACAGGGGGCCGTCCTCAATCAGCCCCAGCATTTT. It specifies CASSTRQGAVLNQPQHF.

The chain carries TRBV2 and TRBJ2-2, with 8 nucleotides matching TRBD1. The CDR3 is 14 amino acids. Looked up from germline, CDR1 is SNHLY and CDR2 is FYNNEI. The trim removed 7 bases at V and 5 bases at J, leaving 6 bases unmatched. The CDR3 region is CASTGQGETGELFF. CDR3 in DNA: TGTGCCAGCACAGGACAGGGAGAAACCGGGGAGCTGTTTTTT.

The chain has TRBV25-1 and TRBJ1-4; weak D call: TRBD1 (6 bases). V was trimmed by 3 bases and J by 3 bases, leaving 14 bases between them. This CDR3 region has 16 residues. CDR1 is MGHDK and CDR2 is SYGVNS in the germline V gene. CDR3 DNA: TGTGCCAGCAGTGACTACCAGGGGTTTCCTAATGAAAAACTGTTTTTT. Amino acid sequence: CASSDYQGFPNEKLFF.

In DNA, the CDR3 is TGCGCCAGCAGCTTGGATGGGGGGAGCTACGAGCAGTACTTC. Its translation is CASSLDGGSYEQYF. This rearrangement joins TRBV5-1 to TRBJ2-7; the D gene is possibly TRBD2 (6 bases). Per germline, CDR1 SGHRS and CDR2 YFSETQ. V lost 0 bases and J 3 bases, leaving 10 bases between the germline ends. This CDR3 is 14 amino acids long.

The chain joins TRBV6-1 to TRBJ1-2, with D perhaps TRBD1 (6 bases). Germline lookup yields CDR1 MNHNS and CDR2 SASEGT. Trimming removed 5 bases from V and 3 bases from J, with 16 bases in between. This CDR3 is built from 15 residues. The CDR3, as DNA: TGTGCCAGCAGTCAGAATGCAGGGGCGTACTATGGCTACACCTTC. This encodes CASSQNAGAYYGYTF.

This clone has just a few counts. J is TRBJ1-1 and V is TRBV19, with TRBD1 identical over 9 bases. The CDR3 is 16 amino acids. V dropped 5 bases and J dropped 3; count of bases not matched to a gene: 10. Germline lookup yields CDR1 LNHDA and CDR2 SQIVND (reference sequence). This CDR3 is CASSGQGPKTYTEAFF. The DNA for the CDR3 is TGTGCCAGTAGTGGACAGGGGCCAAAAACATACACTGAAGCTTTCTTT.

This clone was seen a single time. The chain uses TRBV2 and TRBJ2-1; 14 bases fit TRBD2. CDR1 is SNHLY and CDR2 is FYNNEI in the germline V gene. There are 15 residues in the CDR3. Trimming at V came to 6 bases and at J to 7 bases, leaving 5 bases not matched to a gene. CDR3 nucleotide sequence: TGTGCCAGCAGGAGACTAGCGGGAGGGCCAAATGAGCAGTTCTTC. This sequence encodes CASRRLAGGPNEQFF.

V usage is TRBV30 and J usage is TRBJ2-5, with a weak D call TRBD2 (7 bases). The CDR3 spans 14 residues. The germline V and J ends were trimmed by 0 bases and 4 bases, with 12 bases remaining between them. Germline V gene sequence: CDR1 GTSNPN, CDR2 SVGIG (reference sequence). Here the CDR3 DNA reads TGTGCCTGGAGTGTACAGGGAGGGAGAGAGACCCAGTACTTC. Its translation is CAWSVQGGRETQYF.

The rearrangement joins TRBV19 to TRBJ1-5; D remains unclear. Trimming left V 3 bases short and J 4 bases short, with 13 bases between. This CDR3 has 15 amino acids. Germline loops: CDR1 LNHDA, CDR2 SQIVND (reference sequence). The CDR3 sequence is CASSMQTLGNQPQHF. In DNA, the CDR3 is TGTGCCAGTAGTATGCAGACACTTGGGAATCAGCCCCAGCATTTT. The variable domain in full, completed from reference TRBV19 and TRBJ1-5, reads DGGITQSPKYLFRKEGQNVTLSCEQNLNHDAMYWYRQDPGQGLRLIYYSQIVNDFQKGDIAEGYSVSREKKESFPLTVTSAQKNPTAFYLCASSMQTLGNQPQHFGDGTRLSIL.

The V and J genes are TRBV28 and TRBJ1-1, with D tentatively TRBD1 (5 bases). Trimming took off 5 bases at V and 1 base at J, with 11 bases between the two ends. The CDR3 consists of 14 residues. Germline loops: CDR1 MDHEN, CDR2 SYDVKM. CDR3 region: CASSPPDKNTEAFF. The CDR3 DNA reads TGTGCCAGCAGTCCCCCGGACAAGAACACTGAAGCTTTCTTT.

The V and J genes are TRBV4-1 and TRBJ2-2; 10 bases align to TRBD2. Germline loops: CDR1 MGHRA, CDR2 YSYEKL. The CDR3 is made up of 17 amino acids. V shed 3 bases, J shed 5 bases, and the junction held 9 bases outside the gene matches. The CDR3 reads CASSHPPAGGRTGELFF. In nucleotides, the CDR3 is TGCGCCAGCAGCCACCCACCAGCGGGGGGGCGTACCGGGGAGCTGTTTTTT.

The chain is built from TRBV19 and TRBJ2-7; a weak D match, TRBD1 (6 bases). The germline V gene encodes CDR1 LNHDA and CDR2 SQIVND (reference sequence). CDR3 length: 15 residues. V lost 3 bases and J lost 6, with 18 bases in between. DNA for the CDR3: TGTGCCAGTAGTATCTCCCACAGGGTTGGTGGCGAGCAGTACTTC. Encoded protein: CASSISHRVGGEQYF.

This chain connects TRBV18 to TRBJ2-2; 9 bases fit TRBD1. Germline V gene data show CDR1 as KGHSH and CDR2 as LQKENI. The CDR3 consists of 16 residues. The J segment lost 3 bases and the V segment lost 1 base, leaving 3 bases of the junction unmatched. Here the CDR3 reads CASSPRQGVDTGELFF. DNA of the CDR3: TGTGCCAGCTCACCACGACAGGGGGTCGACACCGGGGAGCTGTTTTTT.

V is TRBV27 and J is TRBJ2-3; TRBD2 aligns across 8 bases. After removal of 2 bases from V and 2 bases from J, the junction contained 15 bases not matched to a gene. This CDR3 region has 19 residues. Germline CDR1 and CDR2: MNHEY and SMNVEV (reference sequence). CDR3 in amino acids: CASSLGPLGTRRDTDTQYF. The CDR3 DNA reads TGTGCCAGCAGTTTAGGTCCCCTGGGGACTAGGAGGGACACAGATACGCAGTATTTT.

The chain carries TRBV7-9 and TRBJ1-2; no definite D call. The CDR3 is 13 amino acids. CDR1 and CDR2 (germline): SEHNR, FQNEAQ (reference sequence). Trimming removed 7 bases at V and 0 bases at J, with 9 bases between. CDR3 sequence reads: CASTRAANYGYTF. For the CDR3, the DNA is TGTGCCAGCACCCGAGCGGCTAACTATGGCTACACCTTC.